This passage covers 30 T cell receptor beta chains from one sample sequenced in a study of shared clonotypes between healthy human individuals. Sequencing used immunoSEQ multiplex PCR; TCRdb keeps in-frame clones, though not all of them. This sample carries some 500,000 clones, roughly 95% of them seen once, and the ten largest clones take about 0.068%. The sequenced material came from naive CD4+ T cells sorted from blood. Subset in this sample: CD45RA+ positively selected. These receptors were taken from a woman aged 30 to 39 in good health.

The chain recombines TRBV2 with TRBJ2-1; the match to TRBD1 covers 8 bases. V lost 5 bases to trimming and J lost 0 bases; unmatched junction nucleotides: 6. The germline gives CDR1 SNHLY, CDR2 FYNNEI. This CDR3 has 16 residues. The CDR3 loop is CASSPRQGYSYNEQFF. DNA of the CDR3: TGTGCCAGCAGTCCCCGACAGGGGTACTCCTACAATGAGCAGTTCTTC.

This rearrangement joins TRBV5-8 to TRBJ1-1; D is possibly TRBD1 (5 bases). With 9 bases removed from V and 2 bases from J, the gap between germline ends came to 11 bases. Per germline, CDR1 SGHTS and CDR2 YDEGEE. The CDR3 has 12 residues. The CDR3 is CATRRANTEAFF. In DNA form, the CDR3 reads TGTGCCACCCGCAGGGCAAACACTGAAGCTTTCTTT.

This clone was observed a handful of times. The gene calls are TRBV6-1 and TRBJ1-2; TRBD1 matches 7 bases. The CDR3 runs 13 residues. From germline, CDR1 is MNHNS and CDR2 SASEGT. V dropped 6 bases and J dropped 3; count of bases not matched to a gene: 4. The CDR3 coding sequence is TGTGCCAGCAGAGACAGGGAGGACTATGGCTACACCTTC. Translating it yields CASRDREDYGYTF.

V is TRBV19 and J is TRBJ1-5; D is unclear. CDR3 size: 18 residues. Per the germline V gene, CDR1 is LNHDA and CDR2 is SQIVND (reference sequence). V was pared by 4 bases and J by 0 bases, with 19 bases between. The DNA for the CDR3 is TGTGCCAGTAGTACCGGACCTCTCGCGGAATATAGCAATCAGCCCCAGCATTTT. Its translation is CASSTGPLAEYSNQPQHF.

This clone was recorded only once. The chain carries TRBV27 and TRBJ2-1; 7 bases align to TRBD1. CDR1 MNHEY and CDR2 SMNVEV come from the germline V gene (reference sequence). V was clipped by 5 bases and J by 4 bases; unmatched bases: 8. This CDR3 has 15 amino acids. DNA of the CDR3: TGTGCCAGCAGTCCGTCCGGGACAGCGTACAATGAGCAGTTCTTC. This encodes CASSPSGTAYNEQFF.

The rearrangement links TRBV9 to TRBJ2-5, with 7 nucleotides matching TRBD1. Germline CDR1 SGDLS, CDR2 YYNGEE. V shed 1 base, J shed 5 bases, and the junction held 5 bases outside the gene matches. The CDR3 sequence is 14 residues long. CDR3 residues: CASSVTGAQETQYF. The CDR3 DNA is TGTGCCAGCAGCGTAACAGGGGCGCAGGAGACCCAGTACTTC. The full variable domain, its missing parts supplied by reference TRBV9 and TRBJ2-5, is DSGVTQTPKHLITATGQRVTLRCSPRSGDLSVYWYQQSLDQGLQFLIQYYNGEERAKGNILERFSAQQFPDLHSELNLSSLELGDSALYFCASSVTGAQETQYFGPGTRLLVL.

The rearrangement links TRBV28 to TRBJ2-5; no clear D gene. Deletions cut 6 bases from V and 3 bases from J, with 20 bases between. Per germline, CDR1 MDHEN and CDR2 SYDVKM. This CDR3 is 16 amino acids long. CDR3 sequence (DNA): TGTGCCAGCAGCCCTGCTTTTGGGGTAGGGAAAGAGACCCAGTACTTC. Translating it yields CASSPAFGVGKETQYF. Supplemented by reference TRBV28 and TRBJ2-5, the full variable domain reads DVKVTQSSRYLVKRTGEKVFLECVQDMDHENMFWYRQDPGLGLRLIYFSYDVKMKEKGDIPEGYSVSREKKERFSLILESASTNQTSMYLCASSPAFGVGKETQYFGPGTRLLVL.

V and J are TRBV2 and TRBJ1-2; D possibly corresponds to TRBD1 (5 bases). Germline V gives CDR1 SNHLY, CDR2 FYNNEI. This CDR3 has 15 amino acids. With 2 bases removed from V and 4 bases from J, the gap between germline ends came to 14 bases. CDR3 nucleotide sequence: TGTGCCAGCAGTGAAATGACAGACCCTCGCTATGGCTACACCTTC. As protein: CASSEMTDPRYGYTF.

This clone has a single count. This chain connects TRBV18 to TRBJ1-1; TRBD1 aligns across 11 bases. The CDR3 extends over 13 amino acids. J lost 5 bases, V lost 4 bases, and 0 bases had no gene match. The germline CDR1 and CDR2 sequences are KGHSH and LQKENI. The CDR3 region has the DNA TGTGCCAGCTCACGGGACAGGGGGACTGAAGCTTTCTTT. Protein product: CASSRDRGTEAFF.

The V call is TRBV30, the J call TRBJ2-7, with 12 positions matching TRBD2. V shed 4 bases and J 3 bases; nucleotides not matched to a gene: 7. The CDR3 loop spans 15 amino acids. CDR1 is GTSNPN, CDR2 SVGIG, per germline (reference sequence). The CDR3: CAWNPLTSGSYEQYF. CDR3 in DNA: TGTGCCTGGAACCCCCTGACTAGCGGGAGCTACGAGCAGTACTTC.

The chain carries TRBV9 and TRBJ2-7; D not resolved. CDR1 is SGDLS and CDR2 is YYNGEE in the germline V gene. Trimming took off 3 bases at V and 8 bases at J, with 15 bases between the two ends. This CDR3 has 13 residues. The CDR3 loop reads CASSASPSTKQYF. CDR3 bases: TGTGCCAGCAGCGCGTCCCCCAGTACCAAGCAGTACTTC.

This chain connects TRBV18 to TRBJ2-5; 11 bases agree with TRBD2. There are 14 residues in the CDR3. Germline CDR1 and CDR2: KGHSH and LQKENI. Trimming removed 6 bases from V and 2 bases from J; junction bases left unmatched: 2. In nucleotides, the CDR3 is TGTGCCAGCTCGGCTAGCGGGAGGCAAGAGACCCAGTACTTC. Its translation: CASSASGRQETQYF.

V gene TRBV7-3 combines with J gene TRBJ2-2; D is uncertain. This CDR3 is built from 15 residues. The germline V gene has CDR1 SGHTA and CDR2 FQGTGA. V was pared by 4 bases and J by 4 bases, with 13 bases between. CDR3 protein: CASSSYSPTTGELFF. Written as DNA, the CDR3 is TGTGCCAGCAGCTCCTACTCCCCGACCACCGGGGAGCTGTTTTTT. Filled out from reference TRBV7-3 and TRBJ2-2, the complete variable domain reads GAGVSQTPSNKVTEKGKYVELRCDPISGHTALYWYRQSLGQGPEFLIYFQGTGAADDSGLPNDRFFAVRPEGSVSTLKIQRTERGDSAVYLCASSSYSPTTGELFFGEGSRLTVL.

V gene TRBV7-9 combines with J gene TRBJ2-1; 7 bases fit TRBD1. CDR3 size: 15 residues. Germline V CDR1 and CDR2: SEHNR, FQNEAQ (reference sequence). V lost 7 bases to trimming and J lost 2 bases; unmatched junction nucleotides: 8. DNA for the CDR3: TGTGCCAGCATCCTACAGGGGCCAACCTACAATGAGCAGTTCTTC. It encodes CASILQGPTYNEQFF.

The chain links TRBV7-9 to TRBJ1-1; D is unclear. The V gene lost 3 bases and the J gene lost 0 bases, with 8 bases spanning the gap. The CDR3 is 14 amino acids. The germline V gene encodes CDR1 SEHNR and CDR2 FQNEAQ (reference sequence). The CDR3 spells CASSFPSMNTEAFF. Here the CDR3 DNA reads TGTGCCAGCAGCTTTCCTTCCATGAACACTGAAGCTTTCTTT.

The chain couples TRBV6-5 to TRBJ1-2; D gene ambiguous. The ends were cut back, 6 bases at V and 4 bases at J, with 12 bases in the middle. Germline assignment: CDR1 MNHEY and CDR2 SVGAGI. The CDR3 runs 13 residues. CDR3 DNA sequence: TGTGCCAGCAGGCCGCCGGGTTCCTATGGCTACACCTTC. It is translated as CASRPPGSYGYTF.

The CDR3 bases are TGCGCCAGCAGCATCTTAGGACAGGGCCAAGAGACCCAGTACTTC. Translation: CASSILGQGQETQYF. The V gene is TRBV5-1, the J gene TRBJ2-5; 8 nucleotides match TRBD1. Losses at the gene ends were 4 bases for V and 1 base for J; bases not matched to a gene: 6. This CDR3 is 15 amino acids long. The germline V gene has CDR1 SGHRS and CDR2 YFSETQ. The variable domain in full, with the rest retrieved from reference TRBV5-1 and TRBJ2-5, is KAGVTQTPRYLIKTRGQQVTLSCSPISGHRSVSWYQQTPGQGLQFLFEYFSETQRNKGNFPGRFSGRQFSNSRSEMNVSTLELGDSALYLCASSILGQGQETQYFGPGTRLLVL.

CDR3 residues: CAVGGSGTKNIQYF. The CDR3 coding sequence is TGTGCCGTGGGGGGAAGTGGGACCAAAAACATTCAGTACTTC. The rearrangement uses TRBV10-3 and TRBJ2-4, with a weak D call TRBD2 (6 bases). The V and J ends lost 11 bases and 2 bases respectively, with 16 bases between them. The CDR3 consists of 14 residues. Germline V CDR1 and CDR2: ENHRY, SYGVKD.

The chain employs TRBV5-6 and TRBJ2-7; 12 positions match TRBD2. Germline V gives CDR1 SGHDT, CDR2 YYEEEE. There are 16 residues in the CDR3. V trimming: 3 bases; J trimming: 4 bases; junction bases outside the gene matches: 8. The CDR3 sequence is CASSSKTSGRSYEQYF. Written as DNA, the CDR3 is TGTGCCAGCAGCTCCAAGACTAGCGGGAGAAGTTACGAGCAGTACTTC. Supplemented by reference TRBV5-6 and TRBJ2-7, the full variable domain reads DAGVTQSPTHLIKTRGQQVTLRCSPKSGHDTVSWYQQALGQGPQFIFQYYEEEERQRGNFPDRFSGHQFPNYSSELNVNALLLGDSALYLCASSSKTSGRSYEQYFGPGTRLTVT.

V and J are TRBV10-3 and TRBJ2-7; TRBD2 might be the D (5 bases). Trimming pared 10 bases from V and 2 bases from J, leaving 21 bases between. This CDR3 has 15 amino acids. The germline V gene encodes CDR1 ENHRY and CDR2 SYGVKD. CDR3 sequence: CATPGRAGRTYEQYF. CDR3 sequence (DNA): TGTGCCACCCCTGGTCGGGCGGGCCGAACCTACGAGCAGTACTTC.

The rearrangement uses TRBV10-1 and TRBJ2-3; no clear D. CDR1 is WNHNN and CDR2 is SYGVQD in the germline V gene (reference sequence). This CDR3 is built from 13 residues. V gave up 2 bases and J gave up 3 bases, with 6 bases separating them. The chain's CDR3 is CASSESNTDTQYF. CDR3 nucleotide sequence: TGCGCCAGCAGTGAGAGTAATACAGATACGCAGTATTTT.

The chain couples TRBV28 to TRBJ1-1, with D possibly being TRBD1 (5 bases). V lost 5 bases and J lost 3, with 13 bases in between. The CDR3 loop spans 14 amino acids. From germline, CDR1 is MDHEN and CDR2 SYDVKM. The CDR3 reads CASSRRDWYTEAFF. CDR3 sequence (DNA): TGTGCCAGCAGTCGCAGGGATTGGTACACTGAAGCTTTCTTT.

The rearrangement joins TRBV28 to TRBJ2-7; D not resolved. The germline V gene encodes CDR1 MDHEN and CDR2 SYDVKM. The CDR3 length is 17 residues. V dropped 2 bases and J dropped 2 bases, with 19 bases sitting between them. The CDR3 DNA follows: TGTGCCAGCAGTTTACGAACCAGTACATTAGAGCCCTACGAGCAGTACTTC. This gives the protein CASSLRTSTLEPYEQYF.

This sequence joins TRBV7-3 and TRBJ2-2; D gene unclear. Deletions cut 5 bases from V and 8 bases from J, with 12 bases between. From germline, CDR1 is SGHTA and CDR2 FQGTGA. This CDR3 is 13 amino acids long. The CDR3 spells CASSQRNGGELFF. Written as DNA, the CDR3 is TGTGCCAGCAGCCAGAGAAACGGAGGGGAGCTGTTTTTT.

V and J are TRBV5-1 and TRBJ2-5; D may be TRBD2 (5 bases). From germline, CDR1 is SGHRS and CDR2 YFSETQ. The CDR3 sequence is 14 residues long. With 0 bases removed from V and 4 bases from J, the gap between germline ends came to 10 bases. The CDR3, as DNA: TGCGCCAGCAGCTTGGTTTCGGCGGGAGAGACCCAGTACTTC. Translating gives CASSLVSAGETQYF.

The rearrangement links TRBV11-2 to TRBJ2-1, with 8 bases lining up with TRBD2. The CDR3 totals 15 residues. J gave up 5 bases and V 4 bases, and 7 bases lay outside the gene matches. The germline V gene encodes CDR1 SGHAT and CDR2 FQNNGV. The CDR3 reads CASSSRTSSHNEQFF. The CDR3 DNA reads TGTGCCAGCAGCTCTCGGACTAGCAGCCACAATGAGCAGTTCTTC.

V usage is TRBV2 and J usage is TRBJ1-5, with a weak D call TRBD1 (6 bases). V was pared by 4 bases and J by 5 bases, with 12 bases between. The CDR3 loop spans 14 amino acids. Germline V lookup: CDR1 SNHLY, CDR2 FYNNEI. The CDR3 reads CASSVLGGDQPQHF. The CDR3 DNA is TGTGCCAGCAGTGTTTTAGGGGGTGATCAGCCCCAGCATTTT. Combining the CDR3 with reference TRBV2 and TRBJ1-5 gives the whole variable domain EPEVTQTPSHQVTQMGQEVILRCVPISNHLYFYWYRQILGQKVEFLVSFYNNEISEKSEIFDDQFSVERPDGSNFTLKIRSTKLEDSAMYFCASSVLGGDQPQHFGDGTRLSIL.

This clone has just one count. The V gene is TRBV4-2, the J gene TRBJ2-3, with 7 positions matching TRBD1. Germline CDR1 is LGHNA and CDR2 is YNFKEQ. The CDR3 loop spans 15 amino acids. V lost 1 base to trimming and J lost 0 bases; unmatched junction nucleotides: 1. The CDR3 DNA is TGTGCCAGCAGCCAAGGACAGGGCAGCACAGATACGCAGTATTTT. Translation: CASSQGQGSTDTQYF.

This clone has only one observation. The chain carries TRBV7-9 and TRBJ2-3; 10 bases line up with TRBD1. Germline CDR1 and CDR2: SEHNR and FQNEAQ (reference sequence). Germline trimming cut 1 base from V and 1 base from J; bases unmatched to any gene: 11. The CDR3 contains 19 residues. The CDR3 loop reads CASSLGTRQGAGGTDTQYF. The CDR3 coding sequence is TGTGCCAGCAGCTTAGGCACCAGACAGGGGGCAGGGGGCACAGATACGCAGTATTTT.

The genes are TRBV15 and TRBJ2-1; 8 positions match TRBD2. The length of the CDR3 is 15 residues. Trimming removed 0 bases from V and 8 bases from J; junction bases left unmatched: 6. The germline CDR1 and CDR2 sequences are LNHNV and YYDKDF (reference sequence). Here the CDR3 reads CATSRDKAGAHEQFF. The CDR3 DNA sequence: TGTGCCACCAGCAGAGATAAAGCGGGAGCACATGAGCAGTTCTTC.